A selection of T cell receptor beta chains follows, all from one sample in a study of early T cells in non-severe SARS-CoV-2 infection. TCRdb recomputed calls from the 5' RACE reads with MiXCR, one row per CDR3 protein. The sample carries over 45,000 distinct CDR3 sequences, under 8% recorded once. The sequenced sample was whole blood, obtained at baseline. These receptors originate from an adult who was a healthcare worker with PCR-confirmed SARS-CoV-2 infection or an uninfected control (not recorded which). Each CDR3 is given with its conserved first and last residue. Each record gives: J gene, clone size, D gene, V gene, CDR3 DNA, CDR3 protein. D genes are given only for firm matches. Clone size appears in some rows only: once, few, many, or a class for an expanded clone.

TRBJ1-2	many	-	TRBV7-9	TGTGCCAGCAGCCAACAAGGACCCGGCTACACCTTC	CASSQQGPGYTF
TRBJ2-5	many	-	TRBV7-6	TGTGCCAGCAGTTCCAGACAGAAGTACCAAGAGACCCAGTACTTC	CASSSRQKYQETQYF
TRBJ1-1	many	TRBD1	TRBV29-1	TGCAGCGGCCGTCGGGACAGGGAAGCTTTCTTT	CSGRRDREAFF
TRBJ2-1	many	TRBD2	TRBV4-2	TGTGCCAGCAGCCAAGGAAGCGGGGGCTTGGTCAATGAGCAGTTCTTC	CASSQGSGGLVNEQFF
TRBJ2-3	few	-	TRBV7-2	TGTGCCAGCAGAACCGATACGCAGTATTTT	CASRTDTQYF
TRBJ2-6	many	-	TRBV28	TGTGCCAGCACCGTCAGCGGAGGGGCCAACGTCCTGACTTTC	CASTVSGGANVLTF
TRBJ1-3	-	-	TRBV12-3/TRBV12-4	TGTGCCAGCAAGAGACCCGGGACGGGCTCTGGAAACACCATATATTTT	CASKRPGTGSGNTIYF
TRBJ2-1	-	-	TRBV7-2	TGTGCCAGCAGCTCTGGACTCAGTCGGGAGCAGTTCTTC	CASSSGLSREQFF
TRBJ2-3	many	TRBD2	TRBV4-3	TGCGCCAGCAGCCATCGGACTAGCGGGGGGGGGACAGATACGCAGTATTTT	CASSHRTSGGGTDTQYF
TRBJ2-5	many	-	TRBV20-1	TGCAGTGCTAGTGTGACAAACCAAGAGACCCAGTACTTC	CSASVTNQETQYF
TRBJ2-1	many	-	TRBV5-1	TGCGCCAGCAGCTTGTATTGGGGGAACAATGAGCAGTTCTTC	CASSLYWGNNEQFF
TRBJ2-7	once	-	TRBV29-1	TGCAGCGTATATCAGGGCTCCTACGAGCAGTACTTC	CSVYQGSYEQYF
TRBJ1-2	many	-	TRBV30	TGTGCCTGGAGTGTAACTCTCGCGGGCTACACCTTC	CAWSVTLAGYTF
TRBJ2-3	-	TRBD2	TRBV2	TGTGCCAGCGCCCGGGAGGTTGGGGCAGATACGCAGTATTTT	CASAREVGADTQYF
TRBJ2-5	few	-	TRBV25-1	TGTGCCAGCAGTGTACGCCCGGGCCGGGAGACCCAGTACTTC	CASSVRPGRETQYF
TRBJ1-5	-	TRBD1	TRBV27	TGTGCCAGCAGTCCGACAGGGCCTCAGCCCCAGCATTTT	CASSPTGPQPQHF
TRBJ2-7	-	-	TRBV7-2	TGTGCCAGCAGCCCGGGCCCTGCAAGAGGCGAGCAGTACTTC	CASSPGPARGEQYF
TRBJ1-1	few	TRBD1	TRBV15	TGTGCCACCAGCAGTGAGCCCAGGGGGCGAACTGAAGCTTTCTTT	CATSSEPRGRTEAFF
TRBJ1-2	-	-	TRBV27	TGTGCCAGCTGGGGACGGTACTATGGCTACACCTTC	CASWGRYYGYTF
TRBJ2-6	many	-	TRBV6-2/TRBV6-3	TGTGCCAGCAGTTACTTCAACTCTGGGGCCAACGTCCTGACTTTC	CASSYFNSGANVLTF
TRBJ1-2	many	-	TRBV18	TGTGCCAGCTCAACTAGTAACTATGGCTACACCTTC	CASSTSNYGYTF
TRBJ1-1	few	-	TRBV5-1	TGCGCCAGCAGCTCGGACATCGTGGGAACTGAAGCTTTCTTT	CASSSDIVGTEAFF
TRBJ1-2	-	-	TRBV6-5	TGTGCCAGCAGCCCAACACCGAACTATCCCGGCTACACCTTC	CASSPTPNYPGYTF
TRBJ2-1	many	TRBD2	TRBV10-3	TGTGCCATCAGTGAGTGGAGCGGGGGGACTGACAATGAGCAGTTCTTC	CAISEWSGGTDNEQFF
TRBJ1-1	-	-	TRBV20-1	TGCAGTGCTAGAGGCCCCCGGGTCACTGAAGCTTTCTTT	CSARGPRVTEAFF
TRBJ2-7	-	-	TRBV7-6	TGTGCCAGCAGCTTAGATACTGTACTCCACGAGCAGTACTTC	CASSLDTVLHEQYF
TRBJ2-7	many	TRBD2	TRBV27	TGTGCCAGCAGTTTCCAGCGGGGGGGCATGTACGAGCAGTACTTC	CASSFQRGGMYEQYF
TRBJ1-1	few	TRBD1	TRBV28	TGTGCCAGCAGACCTTCTAAGACAGGGGTGAACACTGAAGCTTTCTTT	CASRPSKTGVNTEAFF
TRBJ2-1	many	-	TRBV2	TGTGCCACCAATAGGGTGGTGTGGGGGTGGAATGAGCAGTTCTTC	CATNRVVWGWNEQFF
TRBJ2-7	few	-	TRBV6-6	TGTGCCAGAAAAAGGGAGAAACCAGACATCTCGCCCTACGAGCAGTACTTC	CARKREKPDISPYEQYF
TRBJ2-1	few	TRBD2	TRBV19	TGTGCCAGTTCGGGACTAGCGGGGGGGCCGATCTACAATGAGCAGTTCTTC	CASSGLAGGPIYNEQFF
TRBJ1-4	-	-	TRBV6-6	TGTGCCGGCCGAGATCGGGGGGGTAACGAAAAACTGTTTTTT	CAGRDRGGNEKLFF